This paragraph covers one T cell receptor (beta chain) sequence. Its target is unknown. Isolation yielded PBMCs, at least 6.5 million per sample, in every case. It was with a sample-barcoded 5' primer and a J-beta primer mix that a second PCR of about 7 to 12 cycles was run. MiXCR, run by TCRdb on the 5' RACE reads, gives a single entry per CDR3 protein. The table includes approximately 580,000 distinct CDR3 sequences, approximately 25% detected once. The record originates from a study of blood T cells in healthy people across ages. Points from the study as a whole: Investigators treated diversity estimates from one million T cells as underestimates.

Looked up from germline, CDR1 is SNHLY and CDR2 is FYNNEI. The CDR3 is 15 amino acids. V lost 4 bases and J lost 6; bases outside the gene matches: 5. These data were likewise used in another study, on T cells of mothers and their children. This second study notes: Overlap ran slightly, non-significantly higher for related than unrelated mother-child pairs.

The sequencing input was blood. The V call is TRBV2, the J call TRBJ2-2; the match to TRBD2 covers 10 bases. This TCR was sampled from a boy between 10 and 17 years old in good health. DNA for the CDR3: TGTGCCAGCAGTGTCGGGACTAGCGTTGCCGGGGAGCTGTTTTTT. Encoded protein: CASSVGTSVAGELFF.